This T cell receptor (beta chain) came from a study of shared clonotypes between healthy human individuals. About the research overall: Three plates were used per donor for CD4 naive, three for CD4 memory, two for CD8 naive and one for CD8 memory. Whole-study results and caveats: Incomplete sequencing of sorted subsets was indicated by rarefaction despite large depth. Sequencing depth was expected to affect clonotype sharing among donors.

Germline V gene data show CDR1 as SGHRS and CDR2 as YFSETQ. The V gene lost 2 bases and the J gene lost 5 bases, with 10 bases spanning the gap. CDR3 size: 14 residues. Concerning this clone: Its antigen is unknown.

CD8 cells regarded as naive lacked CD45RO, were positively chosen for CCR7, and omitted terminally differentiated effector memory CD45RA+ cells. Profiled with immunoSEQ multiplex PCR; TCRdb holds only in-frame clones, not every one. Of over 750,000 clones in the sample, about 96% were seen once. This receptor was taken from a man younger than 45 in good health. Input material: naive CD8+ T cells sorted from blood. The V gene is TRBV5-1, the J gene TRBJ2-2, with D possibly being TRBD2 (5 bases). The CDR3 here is CASSFPGGTGELFF. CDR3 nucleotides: TGCGCCAGCAGCTTTCCGGGCGGGACCGGGGAGCTGTTTTTT.